A single sample gave rise to the 5 T cell receptor beta chains below, sequenced in a study of chemoradiotherapy in HPV16-positive cancers. Sequencing used immunoSEQ multiplex PCR; TCRdb keeps in-frame clones, though not all of them. The sample contains over 30,000 clones, around 80% of which appear only once. The sample here was blood, taken from a patient who underwent chemoradiotherapy. The receptors were gathered from a human donor with HPV-associated anogenital cancer.

This sequence joins TRBV4-1 and TRBJ1-5; 8 bases map to TRBD1. This CDR3 is 16 amino acids long. Per the germline V gene, CDR1 is MGHRA and CDR2 is YSYEKL. V shed 3 bases, J shed 2 bases, and the junction held 6 bases outside the gene matches. This chain's CDR3 is CASSQTGVGGNQPQHF. The DNA of the CDR3 is TGCGCCAGCAGCCAGACAGGGGTGGGGGGCAATCAGCCCCAGCATTTT.

V usage is TRBV12-5 and J usage is TRBJ1-5; 7 bases align to TRBD1. The CDR3 totals 16 residues. The trim removed 4 bases at V and 0 bases at J, leaving 6 bases unmatched. Germline V gives CDR1 LGHNT, CDR2 FRNRAP. This CDR3 is CASGWTGDDSNQPQHF. CDR3 DNA: TGTGCTAGTGGTTGGACAGGTGATGATAGCAATCAGCCCCAGCATTTT.

The V and J genes are TRBV19 and TRBJ2-5, with no clear D. The V end was cut by 3 bases, the J end by 0 bases, with 8 bases between. This CDR3 is built from 14 residues. CDR1 and CDR2 from the germline V gene are LNHDA and SQIVND (reference sequence). This CDR3 is CASSIGPYQETQYF. DNA of the CDR3: TGTGCCAGTAGTATCGGTCCGTACCAAGAGACCCAGTACTTC.

J is TRBJ1-6 and V is TRBV27; D gene ambiguous. Germline loops: CDR1 MNHEY, CDR2 SMNVEV (reference sequence). The CDR3 runs to 12 residues. Trimming took off 7 bases at V and 5 bases at J, with 6 bases between the two ends. CDR3 nucleotide sequence: TGTGCCAGCAAAATCGATAATTCACCCCTCCACTTT. This encodes CASKIDNSPLHF.

The V call is TRBV5-6, the J call TRBJ2-2, with 7 nucleotides matching TRBD1. Looked up from germline, CDR1 is SGHDT and CDR2 is YYEEEE. With 3 bases clipped from V and 5 bases from J, the junction kept 4 bases outside the gene matches. This CDR3 has 14 amino acids. CDR3 region: CASSSAGGTGELFF. The CDR3 DNA reads TGTGCCAGCAGCTCTGCAGGGGGAACCGGGGAGCTGTTTTTT.